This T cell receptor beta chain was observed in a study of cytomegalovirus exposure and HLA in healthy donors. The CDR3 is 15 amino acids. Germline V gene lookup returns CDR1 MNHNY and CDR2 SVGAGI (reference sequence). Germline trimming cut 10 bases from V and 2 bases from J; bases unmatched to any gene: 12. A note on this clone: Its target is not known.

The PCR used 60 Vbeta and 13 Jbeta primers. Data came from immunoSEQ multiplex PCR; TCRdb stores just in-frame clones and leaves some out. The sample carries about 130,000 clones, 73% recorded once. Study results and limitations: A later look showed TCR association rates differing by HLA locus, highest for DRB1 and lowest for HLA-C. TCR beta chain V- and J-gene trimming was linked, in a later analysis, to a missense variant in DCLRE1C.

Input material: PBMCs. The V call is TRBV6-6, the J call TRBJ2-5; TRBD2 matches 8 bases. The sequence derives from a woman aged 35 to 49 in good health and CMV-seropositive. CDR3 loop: CATSKRGQIQETQYF. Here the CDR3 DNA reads TGTGCCACTTCTAAGCGGGGGCAAATACAAGAGACCCAGTACTTC.